A single sample is the source of the 15 T cell receptor beta chains below, sequenced in a study of T cells in Graves' hyperthyroidism and ophthalmopathy. Amplified TCR beta CDR3 regions derived from RNA transcripts. First-round RT-PCR with HTBI primers amplified the TCR CDR3 region. TCRdb passed the multiplex PCR reads through MiXCR, listing each CDR3 protein once. The sample lists 450,000 to 650,000 distinct CDR3 sequences, around 21% occurring once. The sample taken for sequencing was blood. The receptor set was obtained from a man between 18 and 35 years old with Graves' hyperthyroidism.

This clonotype has ten or more counts. The chain recombines TRBV4-1 with TRBJ1-5; D possibly corresponds to TRBD1 (5 bases). The CDR3 is 17 amino acids. Looked up from germline, CDR1 is MGHRA and CDR2 is YSYEKL. V dropped 1 base and J dropped 2 bases, with 15 bases sitting between them. Here the CDR3 reads CASSQGAGLYGNQPQHF. CDR3 in DNA: TGCGCCAGCAGCCAAGGAGCAGGGCTCTATGGCAATCAGCCCCAGCATTTT.

DNA of the CDR3: TGTGCCACCAGCAGACCCGGGGGACGGCAAGAGACCCAGTACTTC. This encodes CATSRPGGRQETQYF. V gene TRBV15 combines with J gene TRBJ2-5, with a weak D call TRBD2 (6 bases). Germline loops: CDR1 LNHNV, CDR2 YYDKDF (reference sequence). The CDR3 is 15 amino acids. Trimming left V 2 bases short and J 2 bases short, with 12 bases between.

Ten or more counts support this clonotype. V usage is TRBV29-1 and J usage is TRBJ1-1; D not certain. The V gene's germline CDR1 is SQVTM and CDR2 ANQGSEA. V was clipped by 4 bases and J by 1 base, with 13 bases between them. The CDR3 is made up of 14 amino acids. In DNA form, the CDR3 reads TGCAGCGTTGTCAGAGGCCTTGGGAACACTGAAGCTTTCTTT. Its translation is CSVVRGLGNTEAFF.

This clonotype was counted ten times or more. The genes are TRBV2 and TRBJ1-5; no clear D. The CDR3 contains 13 residues. V gave up 4 bases and J gave up 4 bases, with 8 bases separating them. Germline V gives CDR1 SNHLY, CDR2 FYNNEI. CDR3 sequence: CASSAGQNQPQHF. For the CDR3, the DNA is TGTGCCAGCAGTGCGGGCCAGAATCAGCCCCAGCATTTT.

The sample holds many counts of this clonotype. The rearrangement links TRBV19 to TRBJ2-2, with TRBD2 identical over 11 bases. This CDR3 is built from 14 residues. Germline loops: CDR1 LNHDA, CDR2 SQIVND (reference sequence). V was pared by 9 bases and J by 5 bases, with 5 bases of the junction left unmatched. The CDR3 is CASRTSGGTGELFF. DNA for the CDR3: TGTGCCAGCCGAACTAGCGGGGGTACCGGGGAGCTGTTTTTT.

This chain connects TRBV15 to TRBJ1-5; D gene uncertain. CDR1 is LNHNV and CDR2 is YYDKDF in the germline V gene (reference sequence). Trimming removed 0 bases from V and 6 bases from J, with 6 bases in between. The CDR3 runs 13 residues. CDR3 DNA: TGTGCCACCAGCAGAGATCTGGTTCAGCCCCAGCATTTT. Protein sequence: CATSRDLVQPQHF. Filled out from reference TRBV15 and TRBJ1-5, the complete variable domain reads DAMVIQNPRYQVTQFGKPVTLSCSQTLNHNVMYWYQQKSSQAPKLLFHYYDKDFNNEADTPDNFQSRRPNTSFCFLDIRSPGLGDTAMYLCATSRDLVQPQHFGDGTRLSIL.

CDR3 nucleotide sequence: TGTGCCAGCAGCCCTTCGGAGGGGGCCGCTTCCAGGGAGCTGTTTTTT. Protein: CASSPSEGAASRELFF. The chain has TRBV6-1 and TRBJ2-2, with D tentatively TRBD1 (7 bases). V shed 6 bases and J shed 9 bases, with 23 bases lying between them. CDR1 and CDR2 from the germline V gene are MNHNS and SASEGT. The CDR3 totals 16 residues.

This clonotype was seen repeatedly, ten times or more. The V and J genes are TRBV13 and TRBJ1-2; D remains ambiguous. There are 15 residues in the CDR3. Germline values: CDR1 PRHDT, CDR2 FYEKMQ (reference sequence). The V end lost 5 bases, the J end lost 6 bases, and 19 bases lay between the germline ends. The CDR3 sequence: CASSLRRPRAHGYTF. DNA of the CDR3: TGTGCCAGCAGCCTTCGAAGGCCTCGCGCTCATGGCTACACCTTC.

Regarding this clonotype: A read error may produce the germline difference seen at one junction end. The rearrangement links TRBV6-2 or TRBV6-3 to TRBJ1-2; D possibly corresponds to TRBD1 (6 bases). Germline CDR1 MNHEY, CDR2 SVGEGT. The CDR3 contains 13 residues. The DNA for the CDR3 is TGTGCCAGCTCCGGCAGGGGTAACGATGGCTACACCTTC. It specifies CASSGRGNDGYTF.

This clonotype was counted only a few times. The rearrangement joins TRBV7-2 to TRBJ1-5, with 9 bases that match TRBD1. The V segment lost 5 bases and the J segment 8 bases; nucleotides outside the gene matches: 4. This CDR3 has 13 residues. CDR1 and CDR2 (germline): SGHTA, FQGNSA. DNA for the CDR3: TGTGCCAGCAGCCGGGACAGGGTGGAGCCCCAGCATTTT. Encoded protein: CASSRDRVEPQHF.

V usage is TRBV6-2 or TRBV6-3 and J usage is TRBJ2-7; TRBD2 might be the D (5 bases). The V gene lost 2 bases and the J gene lost 5 bases, with 13 bases spanning the gap. This CDR3 has 14 amino acids. Germline assignment: CDR1 MNHEY and CDR2 SVGEGT. The CDR3 DNA follows: TGTGCCAGCAGTTACGGCGTAGCGTTGGACGAGCAGTACTTC. It translates to CASSYGVALDEQYF.

The rearrangement joins TRBV27 to TRBJ1-2; D is uncertain. V was trimmed by 4 bases and J by 5 bases, leaving 14 bases between them. This CDR3 contains 14 residues. The germline V gene has CDR1 MNHEY and CDR2 SMNVEV (reference sequence). The CDR3 DNA follows: TGTGCCAGCAGTTCTGCGGAGGGCCGGTATGGCTACACCTTC. Amino acids: CASSSAEGRYGYTF.

This clonotype was detected many times. The chain is built from TRBV28 and TRBJ2-7; 8 bases line up with TRBD1. This CDR3 contains 14 residues. V lost 5 bases, J lost 5 bases, and 8 bases stayed unmatched. Germline CDR1 is MDHEN and CDR2 is SYDVKM. CDR3 protein: CASSPTGTGDEQYF. CDR3 nucleotides: TGTGCCAGCAGTCCGACTGGGACAGGCGACGAGCAGTACTTC.

This clonotype was seen just once. The chain is built from TRBV20-1 and TRBJ1-2, with D hard to call. V was clipped by 6 bases and J by 1 base, with 9 bases between them. The V gene's germline CDR1 is DFQATT and CDR2 SNEGSKA (reference sequence). This CDR3 region has 12 residues. CDR3 loop: CSAKTVNYGYTF. The CDR3 region has the DNA TGCAGTGCCAAGACCGTTAACTATGGCTACACCTTC.

The chain couples TRBV14 to TRBJ1-1; 7 bases fit TRBD1. This CDR3 has 17 residues. Trimming at V came to 1 base and at J to 3 bases, leaving 11 bases not matched to a gene. The germline V gene has CDR1 SGHDN and CDR2 FVKESK. The chain's CDR3 is CASSQGSTGMYDTEAFF. The CDR3 DNA sequence: TGTGCCAGCAGCCAAGGGTCGACAGGGATGTACGACACTGAAGCTTTCTTT.